This T cell receptor beta chain was captured by sequencing in a study of T cell responses to AZD1222 COVID-19 vaccine. Study findings and constraints: As reported, nearly half of all spike-specific TCRs target variant regions that are unmutated.

V lost 5 bases to trimming and J lost 9 bases; unmatched junction nucleotides: 13. Germline V CDR1 and CDR2: MNHEY, SVGAGI. The CDR3 has 15 amino acids. This clone was seen only once. Its antigen remains unknown. Data came from immunoSEQ multiplex PCR; TCRdb stores just in-frame clones and leaves some out. The sample consists of around 150,000 clones, 80% to 95% of them appearing once. The study pooled second doses at about 4 or about 12 weeks. The material sequenced was peripheral blood, taken 28 days after the second AZD1222 dose. The chain links TRBV6-5 to TRBJ1-2; TRBD1 aligns across 9 bases. This receptor was obtained from an adult who received the AZD1222 COVID-19 vaccine. The CDR3 reads CASSPPGQGFLRYTF. The CDR3 region has the DNA TGTGCCAGCAGTCCCCCGGGACAGGGATTCCTTCGCTACACCTTC.